This T cell receptor (beta chain) emerged from a study of cytomegalovirus exposure and HLA in healthy donors. Details on this clone: The antigen remains undetermined.

The V gene's germline CDR1 is SGDLS and CDR2 YYNGEE. With V trimmed by 3 bases and J by 0 bases, 12 bases remained unmatched. There are 20 residues in the CDR3. Findings and limits, study-wide: In a later analysis, specific HLA alleles were associated with 15,000 or so TCR beta sequences at a 0.05 false discovery rate.

A multiplex PCR was run with 60 Vbeta primers and 13 Jbeta primers. Produced via immunoSEQ multiplex PCR; TCRdb's table is partial and in-frame only. The sample holds 150,000 to 200,000 clones, about 75% seen once. The sequence was obtained from a woman aged 40 to 50 in good health and CMV-seropositive. Sequencing input: PBMCs. The chain is built from TRBV9 and TRBJ2-1; 13 nucleotides match TRBD2. For the CDR3, the DNA is TGTGCCAGCAGCGCCGACCCGGGACTAGCGGGATTTGACTCCTACAATGAGCAGTTCTTC. Translated, it gives CASSADPGLAGFDSYNEQFF.